These T cell receptor beta chains were read from a single sample in a study of T cell repertoires in aging, cancer and after chemotherapy. TCRdb reprocessed the multiplex PCR reads via MiXCR and lists one record per CDR3 protein. This sample has 5,300 or so distinct CDR3 sequences, with roughly a quarter found just once. The sequenced sample consisted of blood. The receptors originated from a human donor with a solid tumor. Both conserved end residues are part of each CDR3. A D gene is named only where the DNA matches it firmly. The listing skips clone size in some rows; elsewhere it reads once, few, many or a size class.

D,length,size,V,J,DNA,CDR3
TRBD2,11,medium-sized,TRBV29-1,TRBJ2-7,TGCAGCGGCCGGACTAGCGGGACGCAGTACTTC,CSGRTSGTQYF
TRBD1,16,medium-sized,TRBV6-2/TRBV6-3,TRBJ2-3,TGTGCCAGCAGTTACTCACAGGGGGCGGGCCCAGATACGCAGTATTTT,CASSYSQGAGPDTQYF
TRBD2,15,few,TRBV6-5,TRBJ2-7,TGTGCCAGCAGTTACTCGAAACTAGCGGGAGCCGAGCAGTACTTC,CASSYSKLAGAEQYF
TRBD2,16,.,TRBV5-5,TRBJ2-5,TGTGCCAGCAGCTTAGGGACTAGAGGAGGAGAGGAGACCCAGTACTTC,CASSLGTRGGEETQYF
.,14,.,TRBV6-5,TRBJ2-7,TGTGCCAGCGGTTACTCGTCCGGCACCTACGAGCAGTACTTC,CASGYSSGTYEQYF
.,13,.,TRBV7-9,TRBJ1-2,TGTGCCAGCAGCTTTGGGCAGTTCTATGGCTACACCTTC,CASSFGQFYGYTF
TRBD1,13,.,TRBV5-1,TRBJ1-2,TGTGCCAGCAGCCGGGACAGCAACTATGGCTACACCTTC,CASSRDSNYGYTF
.,17,.,TRBV9,TRBJ2-2,TGTGCCAGCAGCGTAGAGGGACGGGGGTCCGGGGGCGGGGAGCTGTTTTTT,CASSVEGRGSGGGELFF
TRBD2,15,.,TRBV4-2,TRBJ2-3,TGTGCCAGTCGTGGGCTAGCGGGAATTACAGATACGCAGTATTTT,CASRGLAGITDTQYF
TRBD2,13,medium-sized,TRBV27,TRBJ2-1,TGTGCCAGCAGTTCGACTAGCGAGAATGAGCAGTTCTTC,CASSSTSENEQFF
.,17,.,TRBV21-1,TRBJ2-3,TGTGCCAGCAGTTCGTACCCTTTGTGGTCTCGAGGAGATACGCAGTATTTT,CASSSYPLWSRGDTQYF
.,13,medium-sized,TRBV19,TRBJ1-1,TGTGCCAGTTTGCGGGGGATGAACACTGAAGCTTTCTTT,CASLRGMNTEAFF
.,14,medium-sized,TRBV15,TRBJ2-1,TGTGCCACCAGCAGGGAAGGGGTTTACAATGAGCAGTTCTTC,CATSREGVYNEQFF
.,15,medium-sized,TRBV5-4,TRBJ2-7,TGTGCCAGCAGGAAGAAGGGGACAAGGGGCGGCGAGCAGTACTTC,CASRKKGTRGGEQYF
.,13,few,TRBV20-1,TRBJ2-7,TGCAGCCCAGGGAACCGGGAGTCCTACGAGCAGTACTTC,CSPGNRESYEQYF
TRBD2,15,medium-sized,TRBV12-3/TRBV12-4,TRBJ2-1,TGTGCCAGCAGTTTCGGACTAGCGGGCTACAATGAGCAGTTCTTC,CASSFGLAGYNEQFF
TRBD1,16,medium-sized,TRBV6-5,TRBJ2-2,TGTGCCAGCAGTTCCGCGGACAGGGCGGCCACCGGGGAGCTGTTTTTT,CASSSADRAATGELFF
.,13,medium-sized,TRBV7-6,TRBJ1-5,TGTGCCAGCAGCCCCGGGACACGGGAGCCCCAGCATTTT,CASSPGTREPQHF
TRBD1,17,.,TRBV10-3,TRBJ2-7,TGTGCCATATTAGCTCTTTCGCCGGGACAGGGGGCTTACGAGCAGTACTTC,CAILALSPGQGAYEQYF
.,14,once,TRBV10-3,TRBJ2-2,TGTGCCATCAGGGGTACAGGGCCCACCGGGGAGCTGTTTTTT,CAIRGTGPTGELFF